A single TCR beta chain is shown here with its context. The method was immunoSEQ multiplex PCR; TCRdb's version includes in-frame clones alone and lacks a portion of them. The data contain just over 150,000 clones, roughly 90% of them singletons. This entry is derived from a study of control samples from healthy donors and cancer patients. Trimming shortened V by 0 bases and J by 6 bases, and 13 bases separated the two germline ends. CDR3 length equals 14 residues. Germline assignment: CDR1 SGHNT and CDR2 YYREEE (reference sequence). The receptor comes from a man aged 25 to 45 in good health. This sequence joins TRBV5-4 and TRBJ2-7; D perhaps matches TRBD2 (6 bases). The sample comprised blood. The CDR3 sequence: CASSLAGDQREQYF. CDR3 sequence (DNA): TGTGCCAGCAGCTTGGCGGGGGATCAACGCGAGCAGTACTTC.